The TCR beta chain described here comes from a study of blood T cells in healthy people across ages. Whole-study results and caveats: Measured against age, TCR beta diversity per million T cells decreased in a roughly linear manner. Not knowing donor CMV status may have confounded expanded clonotype changes.

Every sample yielded at least 6.5 million isolated PBMCs. For the second PCR, which ran for roughly 7 to 11 cycles, a sample-barcoded 5' primer and a J-beta primer mix were used. Each of the samples gave a minimum of 2.5 million paired-end reads that contained CDR3. MiXCR was run by TCRdb on the 5' RACE reads, yielding one entry per CDR3 protein. The sample yields 1.5 million to 2 million distinct CDR3 sequences, approximately 40% seen once. CDR1 is SEHNR, CDR2 FQNEAQ, per germline (reference sequence). Trimming took 4 bases from V and 3 from J, leaving 6 bases between them. This CDR3 is 12 amino acids long. In regard to this clonotype: What it binds is unknown.

The chain employs TRBV7-9 and TRBJ2-5; D unresolved. The origin of this receptor is a human donor in good health. The material sequenced was blood. CDR3 amino acids: CASSSTKETQYF. In DNA, the CDR3 is TGTGCCAGCAGCTCTACAAAAGAGACCCAGTACTTC.